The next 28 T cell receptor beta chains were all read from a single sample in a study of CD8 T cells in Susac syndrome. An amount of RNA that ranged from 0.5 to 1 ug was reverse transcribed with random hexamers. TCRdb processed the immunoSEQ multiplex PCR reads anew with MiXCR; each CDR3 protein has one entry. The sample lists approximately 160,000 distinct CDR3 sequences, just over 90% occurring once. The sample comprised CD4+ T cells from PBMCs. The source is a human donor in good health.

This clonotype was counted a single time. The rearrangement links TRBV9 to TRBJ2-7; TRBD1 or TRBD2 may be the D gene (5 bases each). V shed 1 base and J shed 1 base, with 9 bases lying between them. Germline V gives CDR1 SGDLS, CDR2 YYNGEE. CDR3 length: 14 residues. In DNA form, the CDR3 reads TGTGCCAGCAGCGTAACCGGGGCTTCCTACGAGCAGTACTTC. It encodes CASSVTGASYEQYF.

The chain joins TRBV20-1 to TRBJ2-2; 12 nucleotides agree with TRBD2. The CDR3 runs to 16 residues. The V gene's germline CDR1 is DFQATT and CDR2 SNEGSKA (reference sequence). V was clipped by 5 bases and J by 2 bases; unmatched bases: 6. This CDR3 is CSAGTSGRPNTGELFF. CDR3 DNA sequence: TGCAGTGCTGGGACTAGCGGGCGCCCAAACACCGGGGAGCTGTTTTTT.

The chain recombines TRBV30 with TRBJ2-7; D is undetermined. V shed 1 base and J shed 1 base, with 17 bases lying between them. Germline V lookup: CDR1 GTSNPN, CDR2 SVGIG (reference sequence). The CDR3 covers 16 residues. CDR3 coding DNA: TGTGCCTGGAGTGGGACGGGCAGGCGATCATCCTACGAGCAGTACTTC. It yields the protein CAWSGTGRRSSYEQYF. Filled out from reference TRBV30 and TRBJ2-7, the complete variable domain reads SQTIHQWPATLVQPVGSPLSLECTVEGTSNPNLYWYRQAAGRGLQLLFYSVGIGQISSEVPQNLSASRPQDRQFILSSKKLLLSDSGFYLCAWSGTGRRSSYEQYFGPGTRLTVT.

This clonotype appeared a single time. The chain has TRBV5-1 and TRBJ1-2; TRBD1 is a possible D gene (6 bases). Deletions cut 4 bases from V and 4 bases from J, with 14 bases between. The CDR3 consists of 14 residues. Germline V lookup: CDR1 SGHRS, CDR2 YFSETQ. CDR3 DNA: TGCGCCAGCAGCCCCGTGGGGGGCCTCTATGGCTACACCTTC. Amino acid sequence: CASSPVGGLYGYTF.

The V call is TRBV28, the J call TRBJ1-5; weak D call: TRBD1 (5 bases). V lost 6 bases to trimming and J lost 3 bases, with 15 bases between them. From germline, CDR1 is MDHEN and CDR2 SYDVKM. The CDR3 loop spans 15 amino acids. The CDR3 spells CASSNAGGTNQPQHF. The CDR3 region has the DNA TGTGCCAGCAGCAACGCTGGGGGTACCAATCAGCCCCAGCATTTT.

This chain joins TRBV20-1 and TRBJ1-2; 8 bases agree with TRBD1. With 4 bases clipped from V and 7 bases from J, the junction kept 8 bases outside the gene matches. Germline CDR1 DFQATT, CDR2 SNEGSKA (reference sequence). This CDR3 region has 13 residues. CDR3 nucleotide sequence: TGCAGTGCTAACCCCAGGGGGCGCGCTGGCTACACCTTC. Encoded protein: CSANPRGRAGYTF.

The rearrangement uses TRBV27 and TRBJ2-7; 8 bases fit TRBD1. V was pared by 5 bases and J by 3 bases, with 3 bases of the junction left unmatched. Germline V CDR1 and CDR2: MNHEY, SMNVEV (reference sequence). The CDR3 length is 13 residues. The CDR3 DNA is TGTGCCAGCAGTCCCAGGGGGCTCTACGAGCAGTACTTC. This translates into CASSPRGLYEQYF.

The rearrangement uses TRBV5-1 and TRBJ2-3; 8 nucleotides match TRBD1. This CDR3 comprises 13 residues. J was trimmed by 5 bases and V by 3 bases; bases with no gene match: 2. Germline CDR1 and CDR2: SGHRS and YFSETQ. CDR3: CASSSQGGDTQYF. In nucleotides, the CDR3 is TGCGCCAGCAGCTCACAGGGGGGAGATACGCAGTATTTT.

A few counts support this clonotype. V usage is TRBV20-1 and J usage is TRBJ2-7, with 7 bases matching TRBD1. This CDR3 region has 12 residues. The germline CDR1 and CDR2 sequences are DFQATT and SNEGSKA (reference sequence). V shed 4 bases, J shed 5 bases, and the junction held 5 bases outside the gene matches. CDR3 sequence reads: CSAKGQRDEQYF. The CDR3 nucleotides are TGCAGTGCTAAGGGACAGAGAGACGAGCAGTACTTC.

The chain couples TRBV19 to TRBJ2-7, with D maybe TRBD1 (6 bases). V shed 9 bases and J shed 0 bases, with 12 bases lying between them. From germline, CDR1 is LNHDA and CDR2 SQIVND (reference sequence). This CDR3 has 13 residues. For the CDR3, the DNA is TGTGCCAGCTCCAGGGGACCCTCCTACGAGCAGTACTTC. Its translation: CASSRGPSYEQYF.

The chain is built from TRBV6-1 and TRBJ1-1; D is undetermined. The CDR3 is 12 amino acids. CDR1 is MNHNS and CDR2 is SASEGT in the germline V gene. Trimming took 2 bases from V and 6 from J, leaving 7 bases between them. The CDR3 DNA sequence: TGTGCCAGCAGTGAAAGTAGACCTGAAGCTTTCTTT. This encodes CASSESRPEAFF.

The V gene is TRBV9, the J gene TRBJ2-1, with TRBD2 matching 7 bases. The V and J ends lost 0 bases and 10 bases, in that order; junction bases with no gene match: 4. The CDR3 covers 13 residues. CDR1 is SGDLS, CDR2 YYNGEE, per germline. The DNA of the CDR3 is TGTGCCAGCAGCGTAGCGGGACTAAAAGAGCAGTTCTTC. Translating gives CASSVAGLKEQFF.

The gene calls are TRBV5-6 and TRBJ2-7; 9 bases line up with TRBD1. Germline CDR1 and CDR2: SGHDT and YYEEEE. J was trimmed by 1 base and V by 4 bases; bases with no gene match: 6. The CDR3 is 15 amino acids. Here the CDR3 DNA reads TGTGCCAGCAGCCTGCCGGGACAGGGTTCCTACGAGCAGTACTTC. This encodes CASSLPGQGSYEQYF. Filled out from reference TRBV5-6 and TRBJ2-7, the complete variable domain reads DAGVTQSPTHLIKTRGQQVTLRCSPKSGHDTVSWYQQALGQGPQFIFQYYEEEERQRGNFPDRFSGHQFPNYSSELNVNALLLGDSALYLCASSLPGQGSYEQYFGPGTRLTVT.

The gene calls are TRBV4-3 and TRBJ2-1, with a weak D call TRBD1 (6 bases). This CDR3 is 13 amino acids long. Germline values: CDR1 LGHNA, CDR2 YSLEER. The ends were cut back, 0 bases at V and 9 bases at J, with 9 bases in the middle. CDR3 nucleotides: TGCGCCAGCAGCCAAGAGGCCAGGGGTGAGCAGTTCTTC. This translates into CASSQEARGEQFF.

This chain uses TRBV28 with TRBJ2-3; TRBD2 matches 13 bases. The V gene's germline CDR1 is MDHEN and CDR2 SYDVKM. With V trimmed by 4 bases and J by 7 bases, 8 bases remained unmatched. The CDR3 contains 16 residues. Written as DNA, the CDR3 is TGTGCCAGCAGTTCTCCGAGGACTAGCGGGAGTTATACGCAGTATTTT. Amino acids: CASSSPRTSGSYTQYF.

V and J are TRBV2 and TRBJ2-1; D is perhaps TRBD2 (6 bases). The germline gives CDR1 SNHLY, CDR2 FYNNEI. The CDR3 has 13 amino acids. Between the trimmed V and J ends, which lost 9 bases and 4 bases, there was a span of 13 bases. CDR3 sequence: CASLATRYNEQFF. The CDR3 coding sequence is TGTGCCAGTCTAGCGACCCGATACAATGAGCAGTTCTTC.

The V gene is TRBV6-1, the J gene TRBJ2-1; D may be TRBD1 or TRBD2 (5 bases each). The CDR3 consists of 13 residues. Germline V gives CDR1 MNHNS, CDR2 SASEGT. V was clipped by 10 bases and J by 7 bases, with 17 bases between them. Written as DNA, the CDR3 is TGTGCCACCACAAGCGCCGGGGCGAATGAGCAGTTCTTC. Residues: CATTSAGANEQFF.

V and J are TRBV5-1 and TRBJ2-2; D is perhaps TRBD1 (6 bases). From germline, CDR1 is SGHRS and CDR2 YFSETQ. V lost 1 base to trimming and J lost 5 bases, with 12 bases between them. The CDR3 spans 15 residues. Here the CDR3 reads CASSLTPGDTGELFF. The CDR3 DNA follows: TGCGCCAGCAGCTTGACACCAGGGGATACCGGGGAGCTGTTTTTT.

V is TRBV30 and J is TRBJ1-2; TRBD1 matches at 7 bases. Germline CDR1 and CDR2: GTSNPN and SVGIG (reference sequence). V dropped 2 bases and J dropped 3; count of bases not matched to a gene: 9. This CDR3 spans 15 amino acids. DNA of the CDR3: TGTGCCTGGAGTAAAAAGCAGGGGGATTACTATGGCTACACCTTC. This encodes CAWSKKQGDYYGYTF. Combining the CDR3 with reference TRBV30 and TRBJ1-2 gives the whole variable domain SQTIHQWPATLVQPVGSPLSLECTVEGTSNPNLYWYRQAAGRGLQLLFYSVGIGQISSEVPQNLSASRPQDRQFILSSKKLLLSDSGFYLCAWSKKQGDYYGYTFGSGTRLTVV.

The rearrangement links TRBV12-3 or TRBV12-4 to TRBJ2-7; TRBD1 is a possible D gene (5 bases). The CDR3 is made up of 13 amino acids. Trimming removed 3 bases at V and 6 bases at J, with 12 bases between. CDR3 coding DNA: TGTGCCAGCAGTTTCCTAGGGGCCCGCGAGCAGTACTTC. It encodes CASSFLGAREQYF.

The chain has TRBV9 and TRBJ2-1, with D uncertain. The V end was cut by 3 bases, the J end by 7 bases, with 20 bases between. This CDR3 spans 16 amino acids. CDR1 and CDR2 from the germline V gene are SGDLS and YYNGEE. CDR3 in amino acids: CASSADPGRIRNEQFF. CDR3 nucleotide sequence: TGTGCCAGCAGCGCGGATCCGGGCCGAATACGGAATGAGCAGTTCTTC.

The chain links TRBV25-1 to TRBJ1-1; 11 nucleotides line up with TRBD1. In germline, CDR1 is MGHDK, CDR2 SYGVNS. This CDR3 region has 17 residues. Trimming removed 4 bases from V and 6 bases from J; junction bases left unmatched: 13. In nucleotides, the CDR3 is TGTGCCAGCAGTGTCCACCGGGACAGGGGGATGAGGCCTGAAGCTTTCTTT. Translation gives CASSVHRDRGMRPEAFF.

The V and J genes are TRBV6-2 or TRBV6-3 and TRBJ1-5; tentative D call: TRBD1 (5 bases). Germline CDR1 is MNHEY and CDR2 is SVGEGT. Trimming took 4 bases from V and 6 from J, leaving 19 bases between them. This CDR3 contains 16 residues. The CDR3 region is CASSSRRYLRGQPQHF. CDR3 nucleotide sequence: TGTGCCAGCAGTTCCCGACGCTATCTTAGGGGTCAGCCCCAGCATTTT.

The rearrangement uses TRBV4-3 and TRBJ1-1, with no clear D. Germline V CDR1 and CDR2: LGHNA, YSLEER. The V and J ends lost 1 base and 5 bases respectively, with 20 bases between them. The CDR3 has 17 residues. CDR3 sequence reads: CASSQAKGFERRTEAFF. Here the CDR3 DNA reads TGCGCCAGCAGCCAAGCGAAAGGGTTCGAGAGGCGGACTGAAGCTTTCTTT.

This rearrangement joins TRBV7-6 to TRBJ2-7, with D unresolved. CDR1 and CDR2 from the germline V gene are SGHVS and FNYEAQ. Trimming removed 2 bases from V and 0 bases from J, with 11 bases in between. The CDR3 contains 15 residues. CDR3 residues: CASSLFPEPSYEQYF. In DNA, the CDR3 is TGTGCCAGCAGCTTATTCCCAGAGCCCTCCTACGAGCAGTACTTC. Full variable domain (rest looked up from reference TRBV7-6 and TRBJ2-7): GAGVSQSPRYKVTKRGQDVALRCDPISGHVSLYWYRQALGQGPEFLTYFNYEAQQDKSGLPNDRFSAERPEGSISTLTIQRTEQRDSAMYRCASSLFPEPSYEQYFGPGTRLTVT.

This chain's CDR3 is CASSLGGLAGRFF. CDR3 sequence (DNA): TGTGCCAGTAGTCTGGGGGGACTAGCGGGAAGATTCTTC. V is TRBV19 and J is TRBJ2-1; 13 bases agree with TRBD2. The trim removed 5 bases at V and 16 bases at J, leaving 8 bases unmatched. Germline V CDR1 and CDR2: LNHDA, SQIVND (reference sequence). This CDR3 is built from 13 residues.

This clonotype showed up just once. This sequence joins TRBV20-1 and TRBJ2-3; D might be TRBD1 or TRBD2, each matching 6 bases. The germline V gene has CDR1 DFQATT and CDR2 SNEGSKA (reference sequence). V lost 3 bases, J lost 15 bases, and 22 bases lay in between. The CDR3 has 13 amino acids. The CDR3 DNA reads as TGCAGTGCTAGCGGGGGCTCTTATAAGGGCGCCTATTTT. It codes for CSASGGSYKGAYF.

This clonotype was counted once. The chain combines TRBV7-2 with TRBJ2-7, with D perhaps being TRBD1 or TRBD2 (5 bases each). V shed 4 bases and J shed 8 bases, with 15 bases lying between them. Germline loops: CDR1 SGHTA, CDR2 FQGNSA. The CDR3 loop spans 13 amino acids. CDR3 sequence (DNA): TGTGCCAGCAGCTCTAGCAGGGCTACGCAGCAGTACTTC. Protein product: CASSSSRATQQYF.